Listed below are T cell receptor beta chains from one sample, sequenced in a study of T cells of healthy individuals. TCRdb reprocessed the 5' RACE reads with MiXCR, giving one entry per CDR3 protein. The table has around 98,000 distinct CDR3 sequences, approximately 15% seen once. These receptors originate from a human donor in good health. Both conserved end residues are part of each CDR3. Each record gives: CDR3 DNA, CDR3 protein, clone size, D gene, V gene, J gene. A D gene is named only where the DNA matches it firmly. Size values are once, few and many counts, or a class for expanded clones, and some rows have none.

CDR3nt: TGCGCCAGCAGCCTCCAGGGAAACACCATATATTTT
CDR3aa: CASSLQGNTIYF
abundance: few
d_gene: -
v_gene: TRBV5-1
j_gene: TRBJ1-3

CDR3nt: TGCGCCAGCAGCTTGGAAGTGACTGGGTCCTACAATGAGCAGTTCTTC
CDR3aa: CASSLEVTGSYNEQFF
abundance: -
d_gene: -
v_gene: TRBV5-1
j_gene: TRBJ2-1

CDR3nt: TGTGCCAGCAGCGCCAGCCTAGACAGTACCCAAGAGACCCAGTACTTC
CDR3aa: CASSASLDSTQETQYF
abundance: -
d_gene: -
v_gene: TRBV7-9
j_gene: TRBJ2-5

CDR3nt: TGCAGTGCTAGTCCAATTCCGGGGGAAGGGGACAGTGAGCAGTTCTTC
CDR3aa: CSASPIPGEGDSEQFF
abundance: few
d_gene: -
v_gene: TRBV20-1
j_gene: TRBJ2-1

CDR3nt: TGTGCCAGCAGCAAAATTCTGAGGGTTTATATCGGGGAGCTGTTTTTT
CDR3aa: CASSKILRVYIGELFF
abundance: few
d_gene: -
v_gene: TRBV21-1
j_gene: TRBJ2-2

CDR3nt: TGTGCCAGCTCACCGTCGAGCCTCCTTAATGAAAAACTGTTTTTT
CDR3aa: CASSPSSLLNEKLFF
abundance: -
d_gene: -
v_gene: TRBV18
j_gene: TRBJ1-4

CDR3nt: TGCAGCGTGGACGCCTTCTCTGGGGCCAACGTCCTGACTTTC
CDR3aa: CSVDAFSGANVLTF
abundance: -
d_gene: -
v_gene: TRBV29-1
j_gene: TRBJ2-6

CDR3nt: TGTGCCAGCAGCCGAGTAGTGATTGGAAATGAGCAGTTCTTC
CDR3aa: CASSRVVIGNEQFF
abundance: few
d_gene: -
v_gene: TRBV7-9
j_gene: TRBJ2-1

CDR3nt: TGTGCCAGCAGTTTATTCAGGGGGAGAGGCCTCAATCAGCCCCAGCATTTT
CDR3aa: CASSLFRGRGLNQPQHF
abundance: few
d_gene: TRBD1
v_gene: TRBV28
j_gene: TRBJ1-5

CDR3nt: TGTGTCAGCAGCTCGATACAGGGCGTACTGTTTTTT
CDR3aa: CVSSSIQGVLFF
abundance: -
d_gene: -
v_gene: TRBV11-2
j_gene: TRBJ1-4

CDR3nt: TGTGCCAGCAGCTTAGATGGGTGGGACCGCTGGGATACGCAGTATTTT
CDR3aa: CASSLDGWDRWDTQYF
abundance: -
d_gene: -
v_gene: TRBV11-2
j_gene: TRBJ2-3

CDR3nt: TGTGCCAGCAGTTTAGCCTCAGGGTTCCATCAGCCCCAGCATTTT
CDR3aa: CASSLASGFHQPQHF
abundance: many
d_gene: -
v_gene: TRBV28
j_gene: TRBJ1-5

CDR3nt: TGCAGTGCAAGCCCGGGACTAGAGCTCCACGAGCAGTACTTC
CDR3aa: CSASPGLELHEQYF
abundance: -
d_gene: TRBD2
v_gene: TRBV20-1
j_gene: TRBJ2-7

CDR3nt: TGTGCCAGCAGCTTAGTATGGCAGCTTCACTATGGCTACACCTTC
CDR3aa: CASSLVWQLHYGYTF
abundance: many
d_gene: -
v_gene: TRBV7-9
j_gene: TRBJ1-2

CDR3nt: TGTGCCACCATCCTAGAACGGGGTTTGCACAATGAGCAGTTCTTC
CDR3aa: CATILERGLHNEQFF
abundance: once
d_gene: -
v_gene: TRBV2
j_gene: TRBJ2-1

CDR3nt: TGTGCCAGCAGCCCCTACAGGGCCCAAGCAAATGGCTACACCTTC
CDR3aa: CASSPYRAQANGYTF
abundance: -
d_gene: -
v_gene: TRBV7-9
j_gene: TRBJ1-2

CDR3nt: TGTGCCAGCAGCTTGGGACCGGTTGGCTATGGCTACACCTTC
CDR3aa: CASSLGPVGYGYTF
abundance: few
d_gene: -
v_gene: TRBV7-2
j_gene: TRBJ1-2

CDR3nt: TGTGCCAGCAGCTTGCTGGGACAGGGAGCTTACTATGGCTACACCTTC
CDR3aa: CASSLLGQGAYYGYTF
abundance: -
d_gene: TRBD1
v_gene: TRBV11-2
j_gene: TRBJ1-2

CDR3nt: TGTGCCATCAGTGAAGGGGACAGAAACACAGATACGCAGTATTTT
CDR3aa: CAISEGDRNTDTQYF
abundance: few
d_gene: TRBD1
v_gene: TRBV10-3
j_gene: TRBJ2-3

CDR3nt: TGTGCCAGCGGAAAACGGGACTACAATGAGCAGTTCTTC
CDR3aa: CASGKRDYNEQFF
abundance: few
d_gene: -
v_gene: TRBV2
j_gene: TRBJ2-1

CDR3nt: TGCAGTGCTACTGATAGAGGGAGGAGCACCGGGGAGCTGTTTTTT
CDR3aa: CSATDRGRSTGELFF
abundance: -
d_gene: -
v_gene: TRBV20-1
j_gene: TRBJ2-2

CDR3nt: TGTGCCAGCAGTTTGAATAGATACGAGCAGTACTTC
CDR3aa: CASSLNRYEQYF
abundance: many
d_gene: -
v_gene: TRBV28
j_gene: TRBJ2-7

CDR3nt: TGCGCCAGCAGCCCCCTAGCGGGAATCTCCGAGCAGTACTTC
CDR3aa: CASSPLAGISEQYF
abundance: -
d_gene: TRBD2
v_gene: TRBV4-3
j_gene: TRBJ2-7

CDR3nt: TGTGCCAGCACCAGGACAGGGACGCAGTATTTT
CDR3aa: CASTRTGTQYF
abundance: -
d_gene: TRBD1
v_gene: TRBV7-9
j_gene: TRBJ2-3

CDR3nt: TGTGCCAGCAGCTTATCGGGGGAGGCTTTCTTT
CDR3aa: CASSLSGEAFF
abundance: few
d_gene: -
v_gene: TRBV11-2
j_gene: TRBJ1-1

CDR3nt: TGTGCCAGCAGTCAGAACTATGGCTACACCTTC
CDR3aa: CASSQNYGYTF
abundance: few
d_gene: -
v_gene: TRBV7-2
j_gene: TRBJ1-2

CDR3nt: TGTGCCAGCTCATGGCAGGGGAATAATTCACCCCTCCACTTT
CDR3aa: CASSWQGNNSPLHF
abundance: -
d_gene: -
v_gene: TRBV6-5
j_gene: TRBJ1-6

CDR3nt: TGTGCCAGCAGCTTACTGAGGTGGGGCGTGCAGTACTTC
CDR3aa: CASSLLRWGVQYF
abundance: many
d_gene: -
v_gene: TRBV11-2
j_gene: TRBJ2-7

CDR3nt: TGTGCCAGCAGTTACTCGCGACAGGTTCCCGTAGGATGGAGCAATCAGCCCCAGCATTTT
CDR3aa: CASSYSRQVPVGWSNQPQHF
abundance: -
d_gene: -
v_gene: TRBV6-2/TRBV6-3
j_gene: TRBJ1-5

CDR3nt: TGTGCCAGCAGTACAGGGACCGGGGAGCTGTTTTTT
CDR3aa: CASSTGTGELFF
abundance: -
d_gene: -
v_gene: TRBV6-5
j_gene: TRBJ2-2

CDR3nt: TGTGCCACCAGTGATTCGACCGGGACTAGCGTATCGGGGGAGCTGTTTTTT
CDR3aa: CATSDSTGTSVSGELFF
abundance: -
d_gene: TRBD2
v_gene: TRBV24-1
j_gene: TRBJ2-2

CDR3nt: TGTGCCAGCAGAAACGCGGGGGCACCCAATCAGCCCCAGCATTTT
CDR3aa: CASRNAGAPNQPQHF
abundance: few
d_gene: -
v_gene: TRBV6-5
j_gene: TRBJ1-5

CDR3nt: TGTGCCAGCAGCTTAGTTGGACAGCCACTTTCACCCCTCCACTTT
CDR3aa: CASSLVGQPLSPLHF
abundance: few
d_gene: -
v_gene: TRBV7-9
j_gene: TRBJ1-6

CDR3nt: TGCGCCAGCAGCTCCGGGAAAGATGAGCAGTTCTTC
CDR3aa: CASSSGKDEQFF
abundance: many
d_gene: -
v_gene: TRBV5-1
j_gene: TRBJ2-1

CDR3nt: TGTGCCAGCAGCTTAGATGTTTTGCAGCCCCAGCATTTT
CDR3aa: CASSLDVLQPQHF
abundance: few
d_gene: -
v_gene: TRBV7-8
j_gene: TRBJ1-5

CDR3nt: TGTGCCAGCAGCCTAGGACAGGTCCCCAATGAGCAGTTCTTC
CDR3aa: CASSLGQVPNEQFF
abundance: -
d_gene: TRBD1
v_gene: TRBV14
j_gene: TRBJ2-1

CDR3nt: TGCAGTGCCCCTCAAGCGGGCTCCTACGAGCAGTACTTC
CDR3aa: CSAPQAGSYEQYF
abundance: few
d_gene: -
v_gene: TRBV20-1
j_gene: TRBJ2-7

CDR3nt: TGCGCCAGCAGTGAGTTGACAGGGGTTAGCACAGATACGCAGTATTTT
CDR3aa: CASSELTGVSTDTQYF
abundance: -
d_gene: TRBD1
v_gene: TRBV10-2
j_gene: TRBJ2-3

CDR3nt: TGTGCCAGCAGGACAGGGGTCGACGAGCAGTACTTC
CDR3aa: CASRTGVDEQYF
abundance: -
d_gene: TRBD1
v_gene: TRBV6-2/TRBV6-3
j_gene: TRBJ2-7

CDR3nt: TGTGCCAGCAGCCCCGCTTCGAACACCGGGGAGCTGTTTTTT
CDR3aa: CASSPASNTGELFF
abundance: many
d_gene: -
v_gene: TRBV7-9
j_gene: TRBJ2-2

CDR3nt: TGTGCCAGCAAAAGAGGACGTAAGGCTTTCTTT
CDR3aa: CASKRGRKAFF
abundance: few
d_gene: -
v_gene: TRBV27
j_gene: TRBJ1-1

CDR3nt: TGTGCCAGCAGCGTGGGCGGGAGAGGTAGTTCGCGTGGCGGGGAGCTGTTTTTT
CDR3aa: CASSVGGRGSSRGGELFF
abundance: many
d_gene: TRBD2
v_gene: TRBV9
j_gene: TRBJ2-2

CDR3nt: TGTGCCATCAGTGAGTTTCTAGGGGTTGTACTTAACGAGCAGTACTTC
CDR3aa: CAISEFLGVVLNEQYF
abundance: few
d_gene: -
v_gene: TRBV10-3
j_gene: TRBJ2-7

CDR3nt: TGTGCCAGCAGTTACTCGGTCGAGCGAGGGCAGCCCCAGCATTTT
CDR3aa: CASSYSVERGQPQHF
abundance: -
d_gene: -
v_gene: TRBV6-2/TRBV6-3
j_gene: TRBJ1-5

CDR3nt: TGTGCCAGCAGTTACATGGCTTCTAGCGGGAGTCTCTACAATGAGCAGTTCTTC
CDR3aa: CASSYMASSGSLYNEQFF
abundance: once
d_gene: TRBD2
v_gene: TRBV6-2/TRBV6-3
j_gene: TRBJ2-1

CDR3nt: TGTGCCAGCAGTCAGACGGGACAGGTGACCTACGAGCAGTACTTC
CDR3aa: CASSQTGQVTYEQYF
abundance: -
d_gene: TRBD1
v_gene: TRBV28
j_gene: TRBJ2-7

CDR3nt: TGTGCCAGCAGCCAAGGGGCAGGGAGCTCCTATAATTCACCCCTCCACTTT
CDR3aa: CASSQGAGSSYNSPLHF
abundance: many
d_gene: -
v_gene: TRBV4-2
j_gene: TRBJ1-6